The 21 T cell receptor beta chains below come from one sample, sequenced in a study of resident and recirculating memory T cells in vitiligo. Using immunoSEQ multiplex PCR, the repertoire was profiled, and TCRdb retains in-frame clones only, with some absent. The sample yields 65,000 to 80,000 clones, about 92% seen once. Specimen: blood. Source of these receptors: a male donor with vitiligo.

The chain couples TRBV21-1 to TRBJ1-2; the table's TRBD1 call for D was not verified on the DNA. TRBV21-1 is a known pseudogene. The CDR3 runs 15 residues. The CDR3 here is CASSRGQGYFYGYTF. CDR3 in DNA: TGTGCCAGCAGCAGGGGACAGGGCTATTTTTATGGCTACACCTTC.

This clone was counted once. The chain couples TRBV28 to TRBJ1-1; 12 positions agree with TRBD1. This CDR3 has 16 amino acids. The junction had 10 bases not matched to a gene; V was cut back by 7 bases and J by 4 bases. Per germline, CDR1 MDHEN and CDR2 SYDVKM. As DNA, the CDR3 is TGTGCCAGCACCGGGGGGGACAGGGGGCAGAGCACTGAAGCTTTCTTT. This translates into CASTGGDRGQSTEAFF.

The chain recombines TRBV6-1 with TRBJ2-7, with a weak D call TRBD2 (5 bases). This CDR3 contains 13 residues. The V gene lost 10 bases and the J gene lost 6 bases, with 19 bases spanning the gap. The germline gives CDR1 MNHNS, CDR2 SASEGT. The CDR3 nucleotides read TGTGCCACAAGGCTAGCTCTCCGAGGCGAGCAGTACTTC. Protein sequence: CATRLALRGEQYF.

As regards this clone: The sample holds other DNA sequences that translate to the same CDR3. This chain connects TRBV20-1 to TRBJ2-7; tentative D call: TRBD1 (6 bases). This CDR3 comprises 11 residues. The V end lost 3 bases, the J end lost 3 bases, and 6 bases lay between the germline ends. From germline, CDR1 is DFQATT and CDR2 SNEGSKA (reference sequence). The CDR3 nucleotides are TGCAGTGCTAGGGACAGCTACGAGCAGTACTTC. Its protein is CSARDSYEQYF.

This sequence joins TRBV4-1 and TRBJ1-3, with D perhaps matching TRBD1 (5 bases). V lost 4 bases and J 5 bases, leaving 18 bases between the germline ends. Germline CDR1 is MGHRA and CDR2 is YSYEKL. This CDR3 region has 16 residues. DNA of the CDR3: TGCGCCAGCAGCCGGCCCGGGGGGACCCCCCGAAACACCATATATTTT. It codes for CASSRPGGTPRNTIYF.

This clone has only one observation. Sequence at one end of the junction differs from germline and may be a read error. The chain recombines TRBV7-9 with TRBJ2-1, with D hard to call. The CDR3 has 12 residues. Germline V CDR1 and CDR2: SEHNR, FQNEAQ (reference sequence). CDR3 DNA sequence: TGTGCCAGCAGCTTATCCTTCAATGAGCAGTTCTTC. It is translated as CASSLSFNEQFF.

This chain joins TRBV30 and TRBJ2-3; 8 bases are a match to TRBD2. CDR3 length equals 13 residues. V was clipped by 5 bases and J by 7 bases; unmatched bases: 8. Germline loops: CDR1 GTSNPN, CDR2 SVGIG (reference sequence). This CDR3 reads CAWAPGRVNTQYF. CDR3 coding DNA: TGTGCCTGGGCCCCCGGGAGGGTAAATACGCAGTATTTT. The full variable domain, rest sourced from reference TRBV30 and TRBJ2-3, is SQTIHQWPATLVQPVGSPLSLECTVEGTSNPNLYWYRQAAGRGLQLLFYSVGIGQISSEVPQNLSASRPQDRQFILSSKKLLLSDSGFYLCAWAPGRVNTQYFGPGTRLTVL.

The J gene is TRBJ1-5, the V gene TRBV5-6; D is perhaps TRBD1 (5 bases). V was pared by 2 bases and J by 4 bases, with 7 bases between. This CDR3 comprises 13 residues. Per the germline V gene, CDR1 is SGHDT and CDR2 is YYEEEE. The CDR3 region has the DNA TGTGCCAGCAGCTTCGACAGAAATCAGCCCCAGCATTTT. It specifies CASSFDRNQPQHF.

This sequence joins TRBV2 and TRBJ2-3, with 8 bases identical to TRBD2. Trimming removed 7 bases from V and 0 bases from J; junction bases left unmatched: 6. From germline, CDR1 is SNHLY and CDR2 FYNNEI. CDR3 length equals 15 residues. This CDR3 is CASIKRGMSTDTQYF. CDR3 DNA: TGTGCCAGCATCAAGCGGGGGATGAGCACAGATACGCAGTATTTT.

CDR3 coding DNA: TGTGCCAGCCGCCCTACCGGGACAGGGAATCGCGGCTACACCTTC. It specifies CASRPTGTGNRGYTF. The chain has TRBV11-3 and TRBJ1-2; TRBD1 matches at 9 bases. The germline CDR1 and CDR2 sequences are SGHNT and YENEEA. The CDR3 contains 15 residues. The J segment lost 8 bases and the V segment lost 8 bases, leaving 15 bases of the junction unmatched. Full variable domain (missing parts from reference TRBV11-3 and TRBJ1-2): EAGVVQSPRYKIIEKKQPVAFWCNPISGHNTLYWYLQNLGQGPELLIRYENEEAVDDSQLPKDRFSAERLKGVDSTLKIQPAELGDSAVYLCASRPTGTGNRGYTFGSGTRLTVV.

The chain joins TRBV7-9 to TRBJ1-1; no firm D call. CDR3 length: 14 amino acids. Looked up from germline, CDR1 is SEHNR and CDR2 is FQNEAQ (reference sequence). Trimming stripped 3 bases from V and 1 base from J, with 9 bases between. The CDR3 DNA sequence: TGTGCCAGCAGCTTCAGGAGGAGGAACACTGAAGCTTTCTTT. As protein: CASSFRRRNTEAFF.

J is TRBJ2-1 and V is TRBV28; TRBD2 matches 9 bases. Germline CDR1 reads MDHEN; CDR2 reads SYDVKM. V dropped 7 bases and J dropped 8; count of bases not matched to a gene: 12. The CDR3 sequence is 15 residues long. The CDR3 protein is CASTKLPLAGDEQFF. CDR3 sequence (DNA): TGTGCCAGCACCAAGTTACCCTTAGCGGGGGATGAGCAGTTCTTC.

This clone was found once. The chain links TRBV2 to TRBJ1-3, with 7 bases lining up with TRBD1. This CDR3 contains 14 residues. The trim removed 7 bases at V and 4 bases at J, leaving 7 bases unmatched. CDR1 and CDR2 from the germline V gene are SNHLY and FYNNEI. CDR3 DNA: TGTGCCAGCAAAAGTAGAGGGGGCGGAAACACCATATATTTT. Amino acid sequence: CASKSRGGGNTIYF.

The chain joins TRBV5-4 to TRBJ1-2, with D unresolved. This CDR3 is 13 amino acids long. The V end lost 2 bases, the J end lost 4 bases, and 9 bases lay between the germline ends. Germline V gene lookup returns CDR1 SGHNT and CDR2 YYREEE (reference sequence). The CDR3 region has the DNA TGTGCCAGCAGCTTCAGAGGAACCTATGGCTACACCTTC. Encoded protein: CASSFRGTYGYTF.

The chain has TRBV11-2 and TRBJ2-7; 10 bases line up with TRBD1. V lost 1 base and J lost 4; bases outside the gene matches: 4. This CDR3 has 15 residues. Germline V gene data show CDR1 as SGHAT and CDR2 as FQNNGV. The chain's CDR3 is CASSLGQGAIYEQYF. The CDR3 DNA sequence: TGTGCCAGCAGCTTAGGACAGGGGGCTATATACGAGCAGTACTTC.

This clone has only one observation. CDR3 in amino acids: CASSFGRQGSSYEQYF. As DNA, the CDR3 is TGTGCCAGCAGTTTCGGACGACAGGGGTCCTCCTACGAGCAGTACTTC. The genes are TRBV28 and TRBJ2-7; 8 bases are shared with TRBD1. Germline loops: CDR1 MDHEN, CDR2 SYDVKM. The CDR3 is 16 residues long. Germline trimming cut 3 bases from V and 0 bases from J; bases unmatched to any gene: 7.

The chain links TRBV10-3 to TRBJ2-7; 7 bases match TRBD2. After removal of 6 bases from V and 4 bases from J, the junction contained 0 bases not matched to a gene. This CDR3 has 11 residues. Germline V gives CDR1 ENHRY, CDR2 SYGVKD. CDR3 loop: CAIRREYEQYF. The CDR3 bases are TGTGCCATCAGGCGGGAGTACGAGCAGTACTTC.

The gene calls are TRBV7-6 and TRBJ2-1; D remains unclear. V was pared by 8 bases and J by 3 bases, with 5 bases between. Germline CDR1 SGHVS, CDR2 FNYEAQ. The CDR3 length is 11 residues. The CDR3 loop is CASALYNEQFF. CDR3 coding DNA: TGTGCCAGCGCACTCTACAATGAGCAGTTCTTC. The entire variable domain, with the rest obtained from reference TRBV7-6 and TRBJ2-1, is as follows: GAGVSQSPRYKVTKRGQDVALRCDPISGHVSLYWYRQALGQGPEFLTYFNYEAQQDKSGLPNDRFSAERPEGSISTLTIQRTEQRDSAMYRCASALYNEQFFGPGTRLTVL.

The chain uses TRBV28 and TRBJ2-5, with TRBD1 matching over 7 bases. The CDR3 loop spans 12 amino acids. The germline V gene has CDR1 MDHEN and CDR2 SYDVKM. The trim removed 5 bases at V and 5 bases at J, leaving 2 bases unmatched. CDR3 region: CASSQGDETQYF. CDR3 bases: TGTGCCAGCAGTCAGGGGGATGAGACCCAGTACTTC.

The chain's CDR3 is CASSPQVEAFF. Written as DNA, the CDR3 is TGTGCCAGCAGCCCACAGGTCGAAGCTTTCTTT. The chain is built from TRBV27 and TRBJ1-1; D is perhaps TRBD1 (5 bases). V lost 6 bases, J lost 8 bases, and 10 bases lay in between. Germline CDR1 and CDR2: MNHEY and SMNVEV (reference sequence). CDR3 length equals 11 residues.

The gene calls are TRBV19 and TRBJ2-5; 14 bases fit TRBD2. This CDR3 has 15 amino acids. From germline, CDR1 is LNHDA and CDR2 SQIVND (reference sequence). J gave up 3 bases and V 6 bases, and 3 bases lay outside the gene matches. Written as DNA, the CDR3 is TGTGCCAGTAGGGGACTAGCGGGAGCTGAAGAGACCCAGTACTTC. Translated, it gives CASRGLAGAEETQYF.